Described below is a single T cell receptor (beta chain) sequence and its context. The CDR3 loop spans 15 amino acids. Germline CDR1 is SGHTA and CDR2 is FQGNSA. V shed 5 bases and J shed 3 bases, with 17 bases lying between them. The data stem from a study of blood T cell repertoires in COVID-19. Study context: The origin of the acute and convalescent COVID-19 samples was the United States, Italy and Spain. PBMCs, B-cell-depleted T cells, or T cells provided the cDNA or gDNA that made up the material.

In the original workflow: Reference gene primer amplification gave estimated nucleated cell counts. The data were produced by immunoSEQ multiplex PCR, yet TCRdb's version contains in-frame clones alone and is incomplete. V, J and clone size were drawn from that table, and D and trimming were deduced from the DNA. Among under 300,000 clones listed, about four fifths were seen once. The material sequenced was peripheral blood. The V and J genes are TRBV7-2 and TRBJ2-7; weak D call: TRBD1 (6 bases). The TCR was taken from a woman in her late teens or twenties with acute or convalescent COVID-19. The CDR3 region is CASSRAGVGGYEQYF. CDR3 sequence (DNA): TGTGCCAGCAGCCGGGCAGGGGTGGGTGGCTACGAGCAGTACTTC.